This is a list of T cell receptor beta chains from one sample in a study of cytomegalovirus exposure and HLA in healthy donors. Sequenced by immunoSEQ multiplex PCR; TCRdb stores in-frame clones only, minus some. The table records some 180,000 clones, more than 75% of them present only once. Sequences were obtained from PBMCs. Receptor source: a woman aged 30 to 39 in good health and CMV-seropositive. Both conserved end residues are part of each CDR3. The D gene is left open where the match is weak. Part of the rows lack a size; the others show once, few, many or a class for expanded clones.

v_gene	abundance	d_gene	j_gene	len	CDR3aa	CDR3nt
TRBV6-1	-	TRBD1	TRBJ1-2	17	CASSGRTGGVRGGGYTF	TGTGCCAGCAGTGGACGGACAGGGGGCGTTCGGGGGGGCGGCTACACCTTC
TRBV18	-	TRBD2	TRBJ2-2	15	CASSRGGRSTGELFF	TGTGCCAGCTCGCGGGGGGGCAGGAGCACCGGGGAGCTGTTTTTT
TRBV18	-	TRBD1	TRBJ1-1	14	CASSPGTGNTEAFF	TGTGCCAGCTCACCAGGGACAGGGAACACTGAAGCTTTCTTT
TRBV5-5	once	TRBD1	TRBJ2-2	16	CASSLVSQGAPGELFF	TGTGCCAGCAGCTTGGTATCGCAGGGGGCCCCCGGGGAGCTGTTTTTT
TRBV7-2	-	-	TRBJ2-2	14	CASSTRTSTGELFF	TGTGCCAGCAGCACTCGGACTTCCACCGGGGAGCTGTTTTTT
TRBV28	-	TRBD1	TRBJ2-5	16	CASSSYRTGGAGTQYF	TGTGCCAGCAGTTCATATAGGACAGGGGGCGCCGGGACCCAGTACTTC
TRBV6-6	few	-	TRBJ1-2	13	CAATRAGAYGYTF	TGTGCCGCGACTCGGGCGGGGGCATATGGCTACACCTTC
TRBV28	-	-	TRBJ2-7	17	CASSYLFRGQSSYEQYF	TGTGCCAGCAGCTACCTATTCAGGGGCCAGAGCTCCTACGAGCAGTACTTC
TRBV25-1	few	-	TRBJ2-7	12	CASSDDSYEQYF	TGTGCCAGCAGTGATGACAGCTACGAGCAGTACTTC
TRBV15	-	-	TRBJ1-4	14	CATSRDGINEKLFF	TGTGCCACCAGCAGGGACGGGATTAATGAAAAACTGTTTTTT
TRBV30	-	-	TRBJ1-3	13	CARSPDSGNTIYF	TGTGCCCGGAGTCCAGACTCTGGAAACACCATATATTTT
TRBV19	-	-	TRBJ1-2	12	CASSIRSGGYTF	TGTGCCAGTAGTATTCGATCGGGGGGCTACACCTTC
TRBV7-9	few	-	TRBJ1-6	14	CASSSGRDTSPLHF	TGTGCCAGCAGCTCAGGAAGGGACACTTCACCCCTCCACTTT
TRBV28	-	TRBD2	TRBJ2-7	14	CASSLSLAGAEQYF	TGTGCCAGCAGTTTAAGTCTAGCGGGGGCCGAGCAGTACTTC
TRBV9	-	-	TRBJ2-7	12	CASGGQHYEQYF	TGTGCCAGCGGAGGACAGCACTACGAGCAGTACTTC
TRBV7-9	-	TRBD2	TRBJ2-3	17	CASSLGRREISTDTQYF	TGTGCCAGCAGCTTAGGGAGGCGGGAGATTAGCACAGATACGCAGTATTTT
TRBV5-8	-	-	TRBJ2-7	15	CASSLFGLSSYEQYF	TGTGCCAGCAGCTTGTTCGGGTTATCTTCCTACGAGCAGTACTTC
TRBV6-5	few	TRBD1	TRBJ1-4	15	CASSGTGGPPVKLFF	TGTGCCAGCAGTGGCACAGGGGGCCCCCCCGTCAAACTGTTTTTT
TRBV28	-	TRBD1	TRBJ2-7	15	CASSLLGTGTYEQYF	TGTGCCAGCAGTTTATTAGGGACAGGGACCTACGAGCAGTACTTC
TRBV6-5	-	TRBD1	TRBJ2-7	13	CASSYGHSGGQYF	TGTGCCAGCAGTTATGGACACTCAGGGGGGCAGTACTTC
TRBV5-6	-	TRBD1	TRBJ1-4	16	CASSSSPGTGGEKLFF	TGTGCCAGCAGCTCCTCCCCCGGGACAGGGGGTGAAAAACTGTTTTTT
TRBV6-4	-	-	TRBJ1-6	16	CASSEHHSSYNSPLHF	TGTGCCAGCAGCGAACACCACAGCTCCTATAATTCACCCCTCCACTTT
TRBV11-2	-	-	TRBJ1-1	14	CASSLVGVGTEAFF	TGTGCCAGCAGCTTAGTAGGGGTGGGCACTGAAGCTTTCTTT
TRBV9	-	TRBD1	TRBJ1-6	18	CASSVEPPRQGLNSPLHF	TGTGCCAGCAGCGTAGAGCCCCCCCGACAGGGATTAAATTCACCCCTCCACTTT
TRBV6-6	-	-	TRBJ1-1	14	CASTTRGSYTEAFF	TGTGCCAGCACGACCCGGGGGTCGTACACTGAAGCTTTCTTT
TRBV4-3	-	TRBD2	TRBJ2-7	13	CASSPGLAAEQYF	TGCGCCAGCAGCCCGGGACTAGCGGCCGAGCAGTACTTC
TRBV28	-	-	TRBJ1-6	14	CASSLGQEGPPLHF	TGTGCCAGCAGTTTAGGCCAGGAAGGTCCACCCCTCCACTTT
TRBV11-2	-	-	TRBJ1-5	16	CASSSSGEGSNQPQHF	TGTGCCAGCAGCTCATCCGGGGAAGGGAGCAATCAGCCCCAGCATTTT
TRBV2	-	-	TRBJ1-4	14	CASGPLVVNEKLFF	TGTGCCAGCGGCCCCTTGGTGGTTAATGAAAAACTGTTTTTT
TRBV9	-	TRBD2	TRBJ2-7	14	CASSVGTSTYEQYF	TGTGCCAGCAGCGTCGGGACTAGCACCTACGAGCAGTACTTC
TRBV6-5	-	TRBD2	TRBJ2-2	14	CASQRGVNTGELFF	TGTGCCAGCCAGCGGGGGGTGAACACCGGGGAGCTGTTTTTT
TRBV7-2	-	-	TRBJ2-2	13	CASSFDRTGELFF	TGTGCCAGCAGCTTCGACAGGACCGGGGAGCTGTTTTTT
TRBV15	-	-	TRBJ1-2	15	CATSRGPDENYGYTF	TGTGCCACCTCAAGAGGTCCAGACGAAAACTATGGCTACACCTTC
TRBV25-1	-	-	TRBJ1-2	13	CASRAGALYGYTF	TGTGCCAGCAGGGCGGGGGCCCTCTATGGCTACACCTTC
TRBV2	-	TRBD1	TRBJ1-5	18	CASRGISGTGSRNQPQHF	TGTGCCAGCAGGGGTATTTCCGGGACAGGGTCCAGGAATCAGCCCCAGCATTTT
TRBV7-3	-	TRBD2	TRBJ2-3	14	CASSQRGGGDTQYF	TGTGCCAGCAGCCAGCGGGGTGGGGGGGATACGCAGTATTTT
TRBV2	-	-	TRBJ1-4	15	CASSVEGSINEKLFF	TGTGCCAGCAGTGTTGAAGGGAGTATTAATGAAAAACTGTTTTTT
TRBV28	-	TRBD2	TRBJ2-7	14	CASSLAGGSYEQYF	TGTGCCAGCAGTTTGGCGGGGGGATCGTACGAGCAGTACTTC
TRBV28	-	-	TRBJ1-5	15	CASSLFRASNQPQHF	TGTGCCAGCAGTTTATTCAGGGCAAGCAATCAGCCCCAGCATTTT
TRBV4-3	-	-	TRBJ2-2	16	CASSQGLGTNTGELFF	TGCGCCAGCAGCCAGGGCCTGGGTACCAACACCGGGGAGCTGTTTTTT
TRBV6-5	-	TRBD2	TRBJ2-7	15	CASSPMTSGTYEQYF	TGTGCCAGCAGTCCTATGACTAGCGGCACCTACGAGCAGTACTTC
TRBV2	-	TRBD2	TRBJ2-1	13	CASSGTSGGEQFF	TGTGCCAGCAGTGGTACTAGCGGGGGTGAGCAGTTCTTC
TRBV4-2	-	-	TRBJ2-3	15	CASSQDRTGTDTQYF	TGTGCCAGCAGCCAAGATCGGACAGGCACAGATACGCAGTATTTT
TRBV7-7	once	-	TRBJ2-1	18	CASSLEPPPLYSYNEQFF	TGTGCCAGCAGCTTAGAACCACCGCCCCTCTACTCCTACAATGAGCAGTTCTTC
TRBV9	few	-	TRBJ2-5	17	CASSVAVGGGGQETQYF	TGTGCCAGCAGCGTAGCTGTGGGAGGAGGAGGCCAAGAGACCCAGTACTTC
TRBV7-9	-	-	TRBJ1-2	12	CASSLERTDYTF	TGTGCCAGCAGCTTAGAAAGGACAGACTACACCTTC
TRBV7-2	-	-	TRBJ2-5	12	CASSQIQETQYF	TGTGCCAGCAGCCAGATCCAAGAGACCCAGTACTTC
TRBV15	-	TRBD2	TRBJ2-7	15	CATSTPSGGSYEQYF	TGTGCCACCAGCACGCCTAGCGGGGGTTCATACGAGCAGTACTTC
TRBV15	-	-	TRBJ2-5	13	CATTPIAGETQYF	TGTGCCACAACGCCCATTGCAGGAGAGACCCAGTACTTC
TRBV4-3	many	-	TRBJ2-7	16	CASSQDLEAASYEQYF	TGCGCCAGCAGCCAAGATCTTGAGGCTGCCTCCTACGAGCAGTACTTC
TRBV7-3	-	-	TRBJ2-3	18	CASSQGGGITLSTDTQYF	TGTGCCAGCAGCCAAGGGGGGGGGATAACCCTTAGCACAGATACGCAGTATTTT
TRBV7-9	-	TRBD2	TRBJ2-6	19	CASSLVSSGVSSGANVLTF	TGTGCCAGCAGCTTAGTCTCCAGCGGGGTTAGCTCTGGGGCCAACGTCCTGACTTTC
TRBV7-3	-	TRBD2	TRBJ2-5	15	CASAEGRGGRETQYF	TGTGCCAGCGCCGAAGGACGGGGGGGCAGAGAGACCCAGTACTTC